These 28 T cell receptor beta chains were sequenced from one sample in a study of T-cell memory formation after mild COVID-19. TCRdb passed the 5' RACE reads through MiXCR, listing each CDR3 protein once. The data contain 190,000 or so distinct CDR3 sequences, roughly a fifth of them seen just once; the ten biggest clones take up 23%. Sequences were obtained from PBMCs or a T cell subset sorted from them (not recorded which). The receptors were sampled from an adult woman who had mild COVID-19 (a few samples of this study predate the infection). Cell type and time point are not known.

This clonotype was detected only once. This chain uses TRBV4-1 with TRBJ1-2; D ambiguous. Germline V gene sequence: CDR1 MGHRA, CDR2 YSYEKL. The germline V and J ends were trimmed by 3 bases and 3 bases, with 14 bases remaining between them. The length of the CDR3 is 15 residues. The CDR3 loop is CASSHASMTHYGYTF. CDR3 sequence (DNA): TGCGCCAGCAGCCATGCCTCGATGACCCACTATGGCTACACCTTC.

This clonotype was detected a few times. V gene TRBV29-1 combines with J gene TRBJ2-2; D unresolved. Looked up from germline, CDR1 is SQVTM and CDR2 is ANQGSEA. V shed 4 bases and J shed 0 bases, with 6 bases lying between them. The CDR3 has 13 residues. CDR3: CSVVLPNTGELFF. CDR3 sequence (DNA): TGCAGCGTTGTCCTCCCGAACACCGGGGAGCTGTTTTTT.

In this sample, this clonotype turned up many times. This chain connects TRBV7-6 to TRBJ2-7; 8 nucleotides align to TRBD2. CDR1 and CDR2 (germline): SGHVS, FNYEAQ. Trimming took 5 bases from V and 3 from J; bases not matched to a gene: 9. The CDR3 totals 15 residues. The CDR3 reads CASSPLSGSGYEQYF. The CDR3 bases are TGTGCCAGCAGCCCCCTCAGCGGGAGTGGCTACGAGCAGTACTTC.

This chain joins TRBV24-1 and TRBJ1-1; D is unresolved. This CDR3 region has 12 residues. Germline V gives CDR1 KGHDR, CDR2 SFDVKD. The V end was cut by 5 bases, the J end by 4 bases, with 7 bases between. The CDR3 region has the DNA TGTGCCACCAGTGTGGGAGGCACTGAAGCTTTCTTT. This codes for CATSVGGTEAFF.

This clonotype was seen a handful of times. The rearrangement links TRBV4-1 to TRBJ2-7; no clear D gene. Germline CDR1 reads MGHRA; CDR2 reads YSYEKL. V was shortened by 1 base and J by 0 bases, with 7 bases between the two germline ends. The CDR3 runs to 14 residues. CDR3 nucleotides: TGCGCCAGCAGCCAAGGGCATAGCTCCTACGAGCAGTACTTC. Protein sequence: CASSQGHSSYEQYF.

The chain carries TRBV2 and TRBJ1-1; D gene unclear. V was trimmed by 1 base and J by 8 bases, leaving 2 bases between them. Germline V gives CDR1 SNHLY, CDR2 FYNNEI. CDR3 size: 10 residues. CDR3 amino acids: CASSEGEAFF. The CDR3 DNA follows: TGTGCCAGCAGTGAAGGCGAAGCTTTCTTT.

This clonotype turned up a few times. The chain is built from TRBV7-6 and TRBJ2-1; D possibly corresponds to TRBD1 (6 bases). Germline values: CDR1 SGHVS, CDR2 FNYEAQ. The CDR3 loop spans 13 amino acids. Trimming removed 1 base from V and 6 bases from J, with 7 bases in between. CDR3 DNA: TGTGCCAGCAGCTTAGGGACAGCCAATGAGCAGTTCTTC. Its translation: CASSLGTANEQFF.

V is TRBV7-9 and J is TRBJ2-3; TRBD2 is a possible D gene (5 bases). V was pared by 3 bases and J by 0 bases, with 7 bases between. CDR3 length equals 14 residues. From germline, CDR1 is SEHNR and CDR2 FQNEAQ (reference sequence). Here the CDR3 DNA reads TGTGCCAGCAGCTTCCGGACTAGCACAGATACGCAGTATTTT. Translated: CASSFRTSTDTQYF.

The rearrangement joins TRBV2 to TRBJ1-6; no clear D gene. Trimming took 8 bases from V and 8 from J, leaving 16 bases between them. This CDR3 is 14 amino acids long. The germline gives CDR1 SNHLY, CDR2 FYNNEI. Written as DNA, the CDR3 is TGTGCCAGCCACGCCGAACGCTTTGATTCACCCCTCCACTTT. Its translation: CASHAERFDSPLHF.

This clonotype was counted ten times or more. This sequence joins TRBV7-6 and TRBJ2-1; the match to TRBD2 covers 9 bases. This CDR3 has 16 amino acids. V trimming: 0 bases; J trimming: 5 bases; junction bases outside the gene matches: 5. Germline-derived CDR1 and CDR2 are SGHVS and FNYEAQ. CDR3 sequence (DNA): TGTGCCAGCAGCTTAGCCGGACTAGCGCCTAACAATGAGCAGTTCTTC. Its protein product is CASSLAGLAPNNEQFF.

The CDR3 reads CAISESSSHNEQFF. DNA of the CDR3: TGTGCCATCAGTGAGTCTTCTAGCCACAATGAGCAGTTCTTC. The V call is TRBV10-3, the J call TRBJ2-1; a weak D match, TRBD2 (5 bases). This CDR3 is built from 14 residues. CDR1 is ENHRY, CDR2 SYGVKD, per germline. Trimming cost V 0 bases and J 5 bases, with 8 bases left between them.

The J gene is TRBJ2-1, the V gene TRBV3-1, with TRBD2 identical over 9 bases. The ends lost 1 base at V and 7 bases at J; junction bases unmatched: 8. In germline, CDR1 is LGHDT, CDR2 YNNKEL (reference sequence). The CDR3 contains 16 residues. The CDR3 DNA sequence: TGTGCCAGCAGCCAAGCGACGCGGGGGGGCCGGAATGAGCAGTTCTTC. Translation: CASSQATRGGRNEQFF.

The chain links TRBV6-1 to TRBJ2-1, with D perhaps being TRBD1 or TRBD2 (5 bases each). The CDR3 runs to 15 residues. The germline gives CDR1 MNHNS, CDR2 SASEGT. Trimming cost V 1 base and J 8 bases, with 15 bases left between them. The CDR3 region is CASSEGLGDGDEQFF. DNA of the CDR3: TGTGCCAGCAGTGAAGGGCTAGGGGACGGGGATGAGCAGTTCTTC.

This clonotype was picked up a small number of times. This chain links TRBV9 with TRBJ1-2, with a weak D call TRBD1 (5 bases). CDR3 length: 14 residues. Germline V lookup: CDR1 SGDLS, CDR2 YYNGEE. Trimming cost V 0 bases and J 5 bases, with 11 bases left between them. The CDR3 region is CASSVGGGHYGYTF. For the CDR3, the DNA is TGTGCCAGCAGCGTAGGGGGCGGACATTATGGCTACACCTTC.

This clonotype has at least ten counts. CDR3 in DNA: TGTGCCAGCAGCTTAGGGGTCACTGAAGCTTTCTTT. This sequence encodes CASSLGVTEAFF. The chain combines TRBV7-9 with TRBJ1-1; D remains ambiguous. V was clipped by 1 base and J by 4 bases, with 4 bases between them. The CDR3 extends over 12 amino acids. Germline values: CDR1 SEHNR, CDR2 FQNEAQ (reference sequence).

The chain joins TRBV12-3 or TRBV12-4 to TRBJ1-1; weak D call: TRBD1 (6 bases). Trimming took off 5 bases at V and 5 bases at J, with 15 bases between the two ends. The CDR3 loop spans 14 amino acids. DNA for the CDR3: TGTGCCAGCAGTACCGTCGGGGGGCGAACTGAAGCTTTCTTT. It is translated as CASSTVGGRTEAFF.

The rearrangement uses TRBV28 and TRBJ2-7; 9 bases map to TRBD2. The trim removed 7 bases at V and 0 bases at J, leaving 10 bases unmatched. Germline V gene lookup returns CDR1 MDHEN and CDR2 SYDVKM. The CDR3 runs 16 residues. The CDR3 is CASTKGWTSDSYEQYF. The CDR3 DNA follows: TGTGCCAGCACCAAAGGGTGGACTAGCGACTCCTACGAGCAGTACTTC.

This chain connects TRBV3-1 to TRBJ2-7; 7 bases are shared with TRBD2. There are 13 residues in the CDR3. Trimming took 4 bases from V and 3 from J; bases not matched to a gene: 3. Germline V gene data show CDR1 as LGHDT and CDR2 as YNNKEL (reference sequence). The CDR3 DNA reads as TGTGCCAGCAGCCTAGAGCGGGGCTACGAGCAGTACTTC. This translates into CASSLERGYEQYF.

This clonotype turned up a few times. V and J are TRBV2 and TRBJ2-7, with D perhaps assigned TRBD1 or TRBD2 (6 bases each). Germline V gives CDR1 SNHLY, CDR2 FYNNEI. This CDR3 comprises 15 residues. V lost 6 bases to trimming and J lost 3 bases, with 18 bases between them. The CDR3 DNA reads as TGTGCCAGCAGGGGCCGACAGGAGGGGAACTACGAGCAGTACTTC. It codes for CASRGRQEGNYEQYF.

V is TRBV15 and J is TRBJ2-1, with D tentatively TRBD2 (5 bases). Germline V CDR1 and CDR2: LNHNV, YYDKDF (reference sequence). The CDR3 extends over 13 amino acids. The germline V and J ends were trimmed by 8 bases and 4 bases, with 12 bases remaining between them. The CDR3 sequence: CATSSGLYNEQFF. CDR3 DNA sequence: TGTGCCACCTCCAGCGGACTGTACAATGAGCAGTTCTTC. Supplemented by reference TRBV15 and TRBJ2-1, the full variable domain reads DAMVIQNPRYQVTQFGKPVTLSCSQTLNHNVMYWYQQKSSQAPKLLFHYYDKDFNNEADTPDNFQSRRPNTSFCFLDIRSPGLGDTAMYLCATSSGLYNEQFFGPGTRLTVL.

The chain joins TRBV9 to TRBJ2-2; D is possibly TRBD1 or TRBD2 (5 bases each). V shed 6 bases and J shed 3 bases, with 15 bases lying between them. Per germline, CDR1 SGDLS and CDR2 YYNGEE. The CDR3 has 15 amino acids. This CDR3 reads CASTAGATDTGELFF. As DNA, the CDR3 is TGTGCCAGCACCGCCGGGGCTACGGACACCGGGGAGCTGTTTTTT.

The chain couples TRBV9 to TRBJ1-1; maybe TRBD1 (5 bases). The germline CDR1 and CDR2 sequences are SGDLS and YYNGEE. The CDR3 sequence is 15 residues long. V gave up 2 bases and J gave up 1 base, with 12 bases separating them. CDR3 in amino acids: CASSVGTGWNTEAFF. In nucleotides, the CDR3 is TGTGCCAGCAGCGTGGGGACGGGGTGGAACACTGAAGCTTTCTTT.

The chain joins TRBV9 to TRBJ2-3; TRBD2 matches at 7 bases. Looked up from germline, CDR1 is SGDLS and CDR2 is YYNGEE. This CDR3 has 18 amino acids. V was clipped by 0 bases and J by 2 bases; unmatched bases: 12. CDR3 nucleotide sequence: TGTGCCAGCAGCGTAGGCCTCCTACTAGCGACTAACACAGATACGCAGTATTTT. This gives the protein CASSVGLLLATNTDTQYF.

The chain uses TRBV20-1 and TRBJ2-7; 10 bases align to TRBD1. V lost 5 bases and J lost 3; bases outside the gene matches: 10. The CDR3 consists of 15 residues. Germline CDR1 DFQATT, CDR2 SNEGSKA (reference sequence). Here the CDR3 reads CSASAGTGALYEQYF. CDR3 coding DNA: TGCAGTGCTTCCGCCGGGACAGGGGCCCTCTACGAGCAGTACTTC.

This clonotype was seen a handful of times. This chain links TRBV7-9 with TRBJ1-2, with TRBD1 matching over 7 bases. Trimming took 0 bases from V and 4 from J; bases not matched to a gene: 2. From germline, CDR1 is SEHNR and CDR2 FQNEAQ (reference sequence). The CDR3 is 14 amino acids. The CDR3 loop is CASSLATGIYGYTF. CDR3 coding DNA: TGTGCCAGCAGCTTAGCGACAGGGATCTATGGCTACACCTTC.

This clonotype was seen a handful of times. The V call is TRBV7-2, the J call TRBJ1-4; 7 bases are shared with TRBD1. CDR1 is SGHTA, CDR2 FQGNSA, per germline. The J segment lost 8 bases and the V segment lost 3 bases, leaving 12 bases of the junction unmatched. CDR3 length equals 16 residues. The CDR3 region is CASSFLGGGWEEKLFF. In DNA, the CDR3 is TGTGCCAGCAGCTTCCTAGGAGGGGGCTGGGAGGAAAAACTGTTTTTT.

This clonotype was seen ten or more times. CDR3 DNA: TGTGCCAGCAGCTTAGCTAGCCTCGCAGATACGCAGTATTTT. Protein product: CASSLASLADTQYF. The chain uses TRBV11-2 and TRBJ2-3; weak D call: TRBD2 (5 bases). This CDR3 contains 14 residues. The germline gives CDR1 SGHAT, CDR2 FQNNGV. Trimming took 1 base from V and 4 from J, leaving 9 bases between them. Full variable domain (missing parts from reference TRBV11-2 and TRBJ2-3): EAGVAQSPRYKIIEKRQSVAFWCNPISGHATLYWYQQILGQGPKLLIQFQNNGVVDDSQLPKDRFSAERLKGVDSTLKIQPAKLEDSAVYLCASSLASLADTQYFGPGTRLTVL.

The chain combines TRBV13 with TRBJ2-1; D uncertain. The CDR3 loop spans 13 amino acids. CDR1 and CDR2 from the germline V gene are PRHDT and FYEKMQ (reference sequence). The ends were cut back, 0 bases at V and 9 bases at J, with 9 bases in the middle. The CDR3 DNA follows: TGTGCCAGCAGCTTAGGGACCGACGGTGAGCAGTTCTTC. It yields the protein CASSLGTDGEQFF.